Described below is a single T cell receptor beta chain sequence and its context. Its antigen is undetermined. Germline lookup yields CDR1 MGHRA and CDR2 YSYEKL. V was cut by 1 base and J by 3 bases, with 11 bases left in between. The CDR3 totals 15 residues. The data stem from a study of glioma-infiltrating T cells after dendritic cell vaccination. Regarding the study as a whole: Estimated pretreatment TIL content predicted outcome after dendritic cell vaccination.

Up to 2 ug genomic DNA was used for TCRB CDR3 amplification. Libraries were prepared by immunoSEQ multiplex PCR; TCRdb keeps only in-frame clonotypes and omits some of them. This sample carries about 82,000 clones, around nine tenths of them seen once, and the ten largest clones take approximately 3.4%. This chain uses TRBV4-1 with TRBJ2-3; D not resolved. This material consisted of blood, taken before dendritic cell vaccination. The clonotype comes from a human donor with glioblastoma. The chain's CDR3 is CASSQVGTITDTQYF. The CDR3 nucleotides are TGCGCCAGCAGCCAAGTCGGTACTATAACAGATACGCAGTATTTT.